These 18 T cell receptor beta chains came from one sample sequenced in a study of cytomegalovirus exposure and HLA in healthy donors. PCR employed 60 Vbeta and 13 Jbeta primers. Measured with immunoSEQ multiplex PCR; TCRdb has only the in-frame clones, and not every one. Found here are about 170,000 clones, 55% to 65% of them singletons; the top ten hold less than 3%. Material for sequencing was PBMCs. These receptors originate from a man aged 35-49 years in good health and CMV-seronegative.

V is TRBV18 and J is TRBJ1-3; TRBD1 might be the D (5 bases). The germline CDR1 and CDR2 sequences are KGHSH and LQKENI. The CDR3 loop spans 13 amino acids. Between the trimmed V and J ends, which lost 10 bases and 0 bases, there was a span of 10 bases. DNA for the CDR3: TGTGCCATTTCACAGGACTCTGGAAACACCATATATTTT. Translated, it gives CAISQDSGNTIYF.

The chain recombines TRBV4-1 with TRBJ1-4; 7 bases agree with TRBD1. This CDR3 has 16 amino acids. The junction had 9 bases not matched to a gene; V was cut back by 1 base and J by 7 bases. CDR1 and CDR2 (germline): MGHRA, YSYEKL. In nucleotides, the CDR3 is TGCGCCAGCAGCCAAGGGCTAGGGGGCGTCAGTGAAAAACTGTTTTTT. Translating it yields CASSQGLGGVSEKLFF.

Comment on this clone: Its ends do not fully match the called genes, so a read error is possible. Here the CDR3 DNA reads TGTTCCAGCAGCAGTACCGGGGGAGGTGGGGAGACCCAGTACTTC. Encoded protein: CSSSSTGGGGETQYF. J is TRBJ2-5 and V is TRBV7-9; possible D gene TRBD2, 6 bases. Germline CDR1 SEHNR, CDR2 FQNEAQ (reference sequence). The length of the CDR3 is 15 residues.

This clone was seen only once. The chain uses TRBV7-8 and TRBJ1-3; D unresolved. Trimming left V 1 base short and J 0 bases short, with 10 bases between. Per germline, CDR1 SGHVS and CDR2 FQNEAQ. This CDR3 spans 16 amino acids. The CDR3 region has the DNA TGTGCCAGCAGCTTAGTCGGATCTAGCTCTGGAAACACCATATATTTT. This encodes CASSLVGSSSGNTIYF.

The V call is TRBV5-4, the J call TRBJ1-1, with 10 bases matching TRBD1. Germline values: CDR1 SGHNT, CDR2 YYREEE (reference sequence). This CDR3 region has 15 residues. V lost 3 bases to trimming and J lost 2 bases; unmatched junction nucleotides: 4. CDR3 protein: CASSSRTGGNTEAFF. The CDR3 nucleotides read TGTGCCAGCAGCTCACGGACAGGGGGAAACACTGAAGCTTTCTTT.

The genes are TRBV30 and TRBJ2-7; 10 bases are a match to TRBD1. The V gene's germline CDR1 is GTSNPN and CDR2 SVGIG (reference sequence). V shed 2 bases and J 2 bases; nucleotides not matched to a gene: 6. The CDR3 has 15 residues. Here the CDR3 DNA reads TGTGCCTGGAGTCACGGGACAGGGGCTACCTACGAGCAGTACTTC. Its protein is CAWSHGTGATYEQYF.

The CDR3 is CAGRTANYGYTF. CDR3 bases: TGTGCCGGTCGGACAGCTAACTATGGCTACACCTTC. The J gene is TRBJ1-2, the V gene TRBV7-9; a possible D gene is TRBD1 (6 bases). CDR1 is SEHNR and CDR2 is FQNEAQ in the germline V gene (reference sequence). The CDR3 totals 12 residues. V dropped 11 bases and J dropped 0 bases, with 10 bases sitting between them.

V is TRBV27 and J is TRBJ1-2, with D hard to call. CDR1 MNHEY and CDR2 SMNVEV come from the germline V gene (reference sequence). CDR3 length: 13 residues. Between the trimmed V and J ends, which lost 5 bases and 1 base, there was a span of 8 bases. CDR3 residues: CASSQQNNYGYTF. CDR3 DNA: TGTGCCAGCAGTCAACAGAATAACTATGGCTACACCTTC.

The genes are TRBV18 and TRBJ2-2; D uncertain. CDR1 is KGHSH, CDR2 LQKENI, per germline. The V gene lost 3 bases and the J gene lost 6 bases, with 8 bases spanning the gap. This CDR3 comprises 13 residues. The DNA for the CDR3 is TGTGCCAGCTCACCGACTTTTGCCGGGGAGCTGTTTTTT. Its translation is CASSPTFAGELFF. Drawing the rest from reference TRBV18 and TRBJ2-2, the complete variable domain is NAGVMQNPRHLVRRRGQEARLRCSPMKGHSHVYWYRQLPEEGLKFMVYLQKENIIDESGMPKERFSAEFPKEGPSILRIQQVVRGDSAAYFCASSPTFAGELFFGEGSRLTVL.

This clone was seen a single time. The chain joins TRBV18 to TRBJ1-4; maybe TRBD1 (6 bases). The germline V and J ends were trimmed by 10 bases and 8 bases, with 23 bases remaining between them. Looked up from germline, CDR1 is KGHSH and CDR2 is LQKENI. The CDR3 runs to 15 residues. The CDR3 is CATGTRQTNSEKLFF. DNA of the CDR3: TGTGCCACGGGGACAAGGCAGACGAATTCCGAAAAACTGTTTTTT.

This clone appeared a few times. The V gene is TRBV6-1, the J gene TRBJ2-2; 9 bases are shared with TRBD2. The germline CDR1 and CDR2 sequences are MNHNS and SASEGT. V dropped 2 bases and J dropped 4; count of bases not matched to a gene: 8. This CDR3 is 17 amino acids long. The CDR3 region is CASSEKSGGTFTGELFF. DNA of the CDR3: TGTGCCAGCAGTGAAAAAAGCGGGGGGACCTTCACCGGGGAGCTGTTTTTT.

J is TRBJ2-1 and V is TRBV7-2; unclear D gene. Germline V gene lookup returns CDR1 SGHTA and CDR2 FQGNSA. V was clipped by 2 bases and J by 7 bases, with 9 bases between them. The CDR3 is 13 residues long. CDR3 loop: CASSLSQENEQFF. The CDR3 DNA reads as TGTGCCAGCAGCTTATCCCAGGAAAATGAGCAGTTCTTC.

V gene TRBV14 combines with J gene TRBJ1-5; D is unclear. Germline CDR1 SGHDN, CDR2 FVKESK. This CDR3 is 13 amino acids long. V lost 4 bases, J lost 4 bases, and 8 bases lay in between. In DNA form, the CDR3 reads TGTGCCAGCAGCCTGGGCAGGAATCAGCCCCAGCATTTT. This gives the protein CASSLGRNQPQHF.

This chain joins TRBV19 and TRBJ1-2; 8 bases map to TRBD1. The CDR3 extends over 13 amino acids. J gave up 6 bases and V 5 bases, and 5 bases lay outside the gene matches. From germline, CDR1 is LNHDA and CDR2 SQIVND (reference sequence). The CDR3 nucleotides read TGTGCCAGTAGTCCCCGGACAGGGAATGGCTACACCTTC. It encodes CASSPRTGNGYTF.

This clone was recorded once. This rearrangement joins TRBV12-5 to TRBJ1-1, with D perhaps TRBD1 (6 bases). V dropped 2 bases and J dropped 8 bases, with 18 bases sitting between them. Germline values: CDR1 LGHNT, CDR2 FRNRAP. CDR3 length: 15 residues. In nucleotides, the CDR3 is TGTGCTAGTGGTTTGTACCTTCAGGGGATTGGGGAAGCTTTCTTT. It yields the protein CASGLYLQGIGEAFF. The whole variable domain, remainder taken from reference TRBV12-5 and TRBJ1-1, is DARVTQTPRHKVTEMGQEVTMRCQPILGHNTVFWYRQTMMQGLELLAYFRNRAPLDDSGMPKDRFSAEMPDATLATLKIQPSEPRDSAVYFCASGLYLQGIGEAFFGQGTRLTVV.

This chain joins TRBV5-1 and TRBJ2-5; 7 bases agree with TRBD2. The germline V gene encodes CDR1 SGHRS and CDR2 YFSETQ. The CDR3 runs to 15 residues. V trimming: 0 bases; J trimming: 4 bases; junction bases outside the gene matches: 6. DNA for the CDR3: TGCGCCAGCAGCTTGGCCGGGGAGCGGGGAGAGACCCAGTACTTC. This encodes CASSLAGERGETQYF. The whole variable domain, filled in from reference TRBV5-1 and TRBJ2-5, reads KAGVTQTPRYLIKTRGQQVTLSCSPISGHRSVSWYQQTPGQGLQFLFEYFSETQRNKGNFPGRFSGRQFSNSRSEMNVSTLELGDSALYLCASSLAGERGETQYFGPGTRLLVL.

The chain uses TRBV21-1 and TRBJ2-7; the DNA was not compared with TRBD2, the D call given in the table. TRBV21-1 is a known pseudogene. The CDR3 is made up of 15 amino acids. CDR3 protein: CASSKEREEMYEQYF. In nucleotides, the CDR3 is TGTGCCAGCAGCAAAGAGCGGGAGGAGATGTACGAGCAGTACTTC.

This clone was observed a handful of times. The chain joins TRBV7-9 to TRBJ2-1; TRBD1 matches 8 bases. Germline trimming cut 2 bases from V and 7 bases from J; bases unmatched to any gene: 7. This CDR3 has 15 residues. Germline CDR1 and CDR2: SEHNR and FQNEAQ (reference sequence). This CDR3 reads CASSLTQGALNEQFF. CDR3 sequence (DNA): TGTGCCAGCAGCTTAACGCAGGGGGCACTTAATGAGCAGTTCTTC.